This TCR beta chain was sequenced for a study of beta chain features in type 1 diabetes. Turning to the study itself: Researchers looked at approximately 100,000,000 sorted cells across all samples.

Sequencing targeted expressed TCRB transcripts, as all isolated RNA had been reverse transcribed. Assay: immunoSEQ multiplex PCR; the TCRdb copy retains only in-frame clones and omits some. This sample has a few hundred thousand clones, with around 9.6% found just once. This CDR3 spans 15 amino acids. The V gene's germline CDR1 is SGHRS and CDR2 YFSETQ. Trimming took 2 bases from V and 0 from J, leaving 9 bases between them. As for this clone: What it binds is not known.

Researchers reported sorting CD4+ naive, central memory, regulatory and stem cell-like memory cells via CD45RO/CCR7/CD25/CD127/CD95/CD27. Populations isolated by sorting all had purity greater than 95%. Study-wide results and limits: Type 1 diabetes patients showed fewer insertions and more deletions at VDJ junctions.

Sequencing input: naive CD4+ T cells from blood. The chain has TRBV5-1 and TRBJ1-3; possibly TRBD1 for D (6 bases). The TCR sequence derives from a woman younger than 30 in good health. CDR3 sequence reads: CASSFGQSSGNTIYF. The CDR3 DNA reads TGCGCCAGCAGCTTCGGACAGTCCTCTGGAAACACCATATATTTT.